The source of this TCR beta chain is a study of vaccination and CD4 T cells after COVID-19. Overall study: With a range of 35 to 161, the median interval from diagnosis to drawing post-COVID samples was about 100 days. Control cultures received a CEFX pool, an HIV-1 Nef pool, or no peptide.

Treatment of the sample: roughly nine-day PBMC culture with coronavirus spike peptide pools or control peptides (ViraFEST assay). The Oncomine TCR Beta short-read assay sequenced DNA from cultured CD4+ T cells. In TCRdb, the PCR reads were re-called with MiXCR into one record per CDR3 protein. The sample lists some 10,000 distinct CDR3 sequences, 46% occurring once. For this clonotype: Antigen: not known.

The CDR3 loop spans 14 amino acids. The germline V and J ends were trimmed by 3 bases and 0 bases, with 9 bases remaining between them. Germline CDR1 reads SGHRS; CDR2 reads YFSETQ. Specimen: CD4+ T cells from blood, cultured in vitro. The chain combines TRBV5-1 with TRBJ1-1; D remains unclear. The receptor was isolated from a human donor who had recovered from COVID-19. CDR3 sequence (DNA): TGCGCCAGCAGCTCGGCCGCCATGAACACTGAAGCTTTCTTT. This gives the protein CASSSAAMNTEAFF.